The clone carrying this T cell receptor beta chain occurred a few times. Its antigen is still unknown. TCRdb reprocessed the RACE reads with MiXCR, giving one entry per CDR3 protein. Of tens of thousands of distinct CDR3 sequences in the sample, roughly 12% were seen once. The CDR3 spans 15 residues. J gave up 1 base and V 0 bases, and 2 bases lay outside the gene matches. The germline V gene has CDR1 SGDLS and CDR2 YYNGEE. This sample's time point: pre-sensitization, week 0. The sample's treatment: therapeutic diphenylcyclopropenone sensitization with weekly scalp DPC. The sample is drawn from a study of human T cells and chemical hapten exposure. At the level of the study: Patch tests applied 0.01% DPC to the upper back, read at 6 days. Minor pooled library volume differences mainly drove per-sample TCR yield variation. Patients, largely female, had alopecia areata, totalis or universalis.

Study observations and caveats: In the PT1 data, expanded TCR counts showed a positive correlation with patch test score.

The sequence was obtained from a woman in her 30s with alopecia areata. Some clones in this sample may be carry-over from other donors' samples. This specimen was whole blood, taken in connection with sensitization to the hapten diphenylcyclopropenone (DPC). J is TRBJ1-1 and V is TRBV9; TRBD1 aligns across 8 bases. Here the CDR3 reads CASSVVGQGNTEAFF. CDR3 nucleotide sequence: TGTGCCAGCAGCGTAGTAGGACAGGGGAACACTGAAGCTTTCTTT.